One and the same sample provided the 21 T cell receptor beta chains below, sequenced in a study of human T cells and chemical hapten exposure (dated by TCRdb to the early 2020s). The method behind the library was RACE. Sequenced on a NextSeq 500. TCRdb trimmed public reads at Q25 via fastp, called clones via MiXCR and kept in-frame beta chains. Rows are unified per CDR3 protein, each entry keeping the most common DNA and genes. Present in this sample are about 380,000 distinct CDR3 sequences, approximately 4.4% of which were seen just once. 2% to 2.5% of the sample comes from the top ten. The time point label for this specimen denotes: patch test 1, 2 weeks after DPC sensitization. Sample treatment or condition, as interpreted from the label and publication: therapeutic diphenylcyclopropenone sensitization with weekly scalp DPC. This specimen consisted of whole blood, obtained in connection with sensitization to the hapten diphenylcyclopropenone (DPC). The receptors shown here come from a woman in her forties or fifties with alopecia areata. Some clones in this sample may be carry-over from other donors' samples.

The chain joins TRBV25-1 to TRBJ2-1; either TRBD1 or TRBD2 may fit D (5 bases each). Germline values: CDR1 MGHDK, CDR2 SYGVNS. The CDR3 runs to 15 residues. V lost 6 bases and J 2 bases, leaving 14 bases between the germline ends. The CDR3 nucleotides are TGTGCCAGCAGGCGCCCCCAGGGACCCTACAATGAGCAGTTCTTC. Amino acid sequence: CASRRPQGPYNEQFF. Full variable domain (missing parts from reference TRBV25-1 and TRBJ2-1): EADIYQTPRYLVIGTGKKITLECSQTMGHDKMYWYQQDPGMELHLIHYSYGVNSTEKGDLSSESTVSRIRTEHFPLTLESARPSHTSQYLCASRRPQGPYNEQFFGPGTRLTVL.

This clonotype was seen repeatedly, ten times or more. V and J are TRBV28 and TRBJ1-6; 9 bases agree with TRBD1. The V gene end was trimmed by 3 bases and the J gene end by 7 bases; junction bases not matched to a gene: 4. CDR3 length: 15 amino acids. In germline, CDR1 is MDHEN, CDR2 SYDVKM. The CDR3 DNA is TGTGCCAGCAGTTTCGGGGACAGGGAAAATTCACCCCTCCACTTT. Translating gives CASSFGDRENSPLHF. The full variable domain, in which reference TRBV28 and TRBJ1-6 provide the parts outside the CDR3, is DVKVTQSSRYLVKRTGEKVFLECVQDMDHENMFWYRQDPGLGLRLIYFSYDVKMKEKGDIPEGYSVSREKKERFSLILESASTNQTSMYLCASSFGDRENSPLHFGNGTRLTVT.

This clonotype came up many times. The rearrangement links TRBV29-1 to TRBJ1-6, with D perhaps TRBD1 (6 bases). V dropped 1 base and J dropped 8 bases, with 12 bases sitting between them. CDR1 is SQVTM, CDR2 ANQGSEA, per germline. There are 14 residues in the CDR3. In DNA form, the CDR3 reads TGCAGCGTTGAAGGGGGAGGGGGGCATTCACCCCTCCACTTT. It encodes CSVEGGGGHSPLHF. Variable domain in full (rest from reference TRBV29-1 and TRBJ1-6): SAVISQKPSRDICQRGTSLTIQCQVDSQVTMMFWYRQQPGQSLTLIATANQGSEATYESGFVIDKFPISRPNLTFSTLTVSNMSPEDSSIYLCSVEGGGGHSPLHFGNGTRLTVT.

A few counts support this clonotype. This chain joins TRBV24-1 and TRBJ1-1; no firm D call. Germline V CDR1 and CDR2: KGHDR, SFDVKD. Trimming removed 2 bases at V and 7 bases at J, with 7 bases between. There are 12 residues in the CDR3. The CDR3, as DNA: TGTGCCACCAGTGATTCGGGATTTGAAGCTTTCTTT. Its translation: CATSDSGFEAFF.

The J gene is TRBJ1-1, the V gene TRBV20-1; D call uncertain. This CDR3 comprises 14 residues. Between the trimmed V and J ends, which lost 1 base and 4 bases, there was a span of 13 bases. Germline CDR1 DFQATT, CDR2 SNEGSKA (reference sequence). CDR3 sequence (DNA): TGCAGTGCTAGAGTAGAGGGTTGGGGCACTGAAGCTTTCTTT. Its protein product is CSARVEGWGTEAFF.

This clonotype was recorded at least ten times. J is TRBJ1-1 and V is TRBV29-1, with unresolved D. From germline, CDR1 is SQVTM and CDR2 ANQGSEA. The V end was cut by 4 bases, the J end by 1 base, with 10 bases between. CDR3 length equals 13 residues. The CDR3 is CSVVARSNTEAFF. Here the CDR3 DNA reads TGCAGCGTTGTAGCCAGGTCGAACACTGAAGCTTTCTTT.

V usage is TRBV28 and J usage is TRBJ1-2, with 12 bases that match TRBD1. This CDR3 is built from 16 residues. The germline V gene has CDR1 MDHEN and CDR2 SYDVKM. J was trimmed by 6 bases and V by 8 bases; bases with no gene match: 13. The DNA for the CDR3 is TGTGCCAGCCGCCTTTCGGGGACAGGGGGCAGAGATGGCTACACCTTC. As protein: CASRLSGTGGRDGYTF.

This clonotype has ten or more counts. The chain is built from TRBV6-2 or TRBV6-3 and TRBJ2-1, with 11 nucleotides matching TRBD2. The CDR3 runs 17 residues. The V gene end was trimmed by 0 bases and the J gene end by 9 bases; junction bases not matched to a gene: 10. The germline V gene has CDR1 MNHEY and CDR2 SVGEGT. CDR3 sequence: CASSYSGLAGAFGEQFF. The CDR3 DNA sequence: TGTGCCAGCAGTTACTCTGGACTAGCGGGTGCCTTTGGTGAGCAGTTCTTC.

This clonotype was recorded many times. CDR3 region: CASSLRPPRGRAIYEQFF. As DNA, the CDR3 is TGTGCCAGCAGCTTAAGGCCTCCTAGGGGGCGAGCTATTTATGAGCAGTTCTTC. This rearrangement joins TRBV7-2 to TRBJ2-1; 7 nucleotides line up with TRBD1. The CDR3 totals 18 residues. The junction had 18 bases not matched to a gene; V was cut back by 2 bases and J by 8 bases. Germline V lookup: CDR1 SGHTA, CDR2 FQGNSA.

This clonotype has at least ten counts. This rearrangement joins TRBV7-9 to TRBJ2-5; tentative D call: TRBD1 (6 bases). This CDR3 contains 13 residues. Germline CDR1 is SEHNR and CDR2 is FQNEAQ (reference sequence). Trimming removed 6 bases from V and 5 bases from J, with 13 bases in between. CDR3 DNA sequence: TGTGCCAGCAGTTTACAGGGTTCCGAGACCCAGTACTTC. Its translation: CASSLQGSETQYF.

This clonotype was detected a few times. CDR3 coding DNA: TGTGCCAGCAGCCTTATTGTAGATACGCAGTATTTT. This translates into CASSLIVDTQYF. The V gene is TRBV13, the J gene TRBJ2-3; no reliable D call. V was cut by 5 bases and J by 5 bases, with 8 bases left in between. This CDR3 has 12 amino acids. Germline V gene data show CDR1 as PRHDT and CDR2 as FYEKMQ (reference sequence).

Many counts were recorded for this clonotype. This chain connects TRBV20-1 to TRBJ2-3, with 10 positions matching TRBD1. Germline assignment: CDR1 DFQATT and CDR2 SNEGSKA (reference sequence). The ends lost 5 bases at V and 5 bases at J; junction bases unmatched: 4. The CDR3 length is 13 residues. CDR3 sequence reads: CSAGGQGKDTQYF. CDR3 bases: TGCAGTGCTGGGGGACAGGGGAAAGATACGCAGTATTTT.

A few counts support this clonotype. The CDR3: CASSSNAGTENYYGYTF. In DNA form, the CDR3 reads TGTGCCAGCAGCTCCAACGCCGGGACAGAGAATTACTATGGCTACACCTTC. The V and J genes are TRBV7-9 and TRBJ1-2; 7 bases agree with TRBD1. Germline CDR1 is SEHNR and CDR2 is FQNEAQ (reference sequence). J lost 3 bases, V lost 4 bases, and 14 bases had no gene match. The CDR3 contains 17 residues.

Only a few counts were recorded for this clonotype. The genes are TRBV5-5 and TRBJ2-6, with 10 bases lining up with TRBD1. The length of the CDR3 is 22 residues. Germline CDR1 SGHKS, CDR2 YYEKEE (reference sequence). V was pared by 4 bases and J by 0 bases, with 19 bases of the junction left unmatched. The CDR3 DNA is TGTGCCAGCAGCCCCTTGAGGGACAGGGGTATTGGGCTTAACTCTGGGGCCAACGTCCTGACTTTC. It is translated as CASSPLRDRGIGLNSGANVLTF.

The chain couples TRBV12-3 or TRBV12-4 to TRBJ1-2; TRBD1 matches at 7 bases. V lost 7 bases to trimming and J lost 6 bases; unmatched junction nucleotides: 8. CDR3 length equals 13 residues. In nucleotides, the CDR3 is TGTGCCAGCAATCTCGGGACAGCCGATGGCTACACCTTC. Translated: CASNLGTADGYTF.

This clonotype has ten or more counts. The CDR3 nucleotides are TGCAGCGTTGAAGTAACAACTGAAGCTTTCTTT. Translated, it gives CSVEVTTEAFF. The chain employs TRBV29-1 and TRBJ1-1, with D uncertain. Germline CDR1 and CDR2: SQVTM and ANQGSEA. Trimming cost V 1 base and J 5 bases, with 5 bases left between them. This CDR3 has 11 residues.

This clonotype was recorded at least ten times. The CDR3 region has the DNA TGCAGTGCTAGCCACATTAGTAGGCACACTGAAGCTTTCTTT. Amino acid sequence: CSASHISRHTEAFF. The chain employs TRBV20-1 and TRBJ1-1; D unclear. V was trimmed by 3 bases and J by 3 bases, leaving 14 bases between them. CDR1 DFQATT and CDR2 SNEGSKA come from the germline V gene (reference sequence). The CDR3 covers 14 residues.

This clonotype was observed many times. The chain joins TRBV6-5 to TRBJ2-3; TRBD2 aligns across 15 bases. CDR3 length: 15 residues. Germline V gene data show CDR1 as MNHEY and CDR2 as SVGAGI. The V gene end was trimmed by 6 bases and the J gene end by 6 bases; junction bases not matched to a gene: 4. CDR3 protein: CASSPGLAGGDTQYF. CDR3 DNA sequence: TGTGCCAGCAGCCCCGGACTAGCGGGGGGGGATACGCAGTATTTT.

This clonotype was detected many times. V usage is TRBV15 and J usage is TRBJ1-1; D gene unclear. Germline V CDR1 and CDR2: LNHNV, YYDKDF (reference sequence). V shed 0 bases and J shed 8 bases, with 7 bases lying between them. The CDR3 runs 12 residues. The CDR3 DNA follows: TGTGCCACCAGCAGAGATAACGGCGAAGCTTTCTTT. Protein sequence: CATSRDNGEAFF.

This clonotype showed up just a few times. The chain employs TRBV7-9 and TRBJ2-5, with D possibly matching TRBD2 (6 bases). Germline CDR1 reads SEHNR; CDR2 reads FQNEAQ (reference sequence). Trimming removed 2 bases at V and 5 bases at J, with 15 bases between. CDR3 length: 15 amino acids. The CDR3 DNA is TGTGCCAGCAGCTTATCGGACGCCGGAGGGGAGACCCAGTACTTC. Its translation is CASSLSDAGGETQYF.

This clonotype came up many times. The chain carries TRBV9 and TRBJ2-6, with unresolved D. The V end lost 0 bases, the J end lost 0 bases, and 4 bases lay between the germline ends. This CDR3 spans 15 amino acids. Per the germline V gene, CDR1 is SGDLS and CDR2 is YYNGEE. The CDR3, as DNA: TGTGCCAGCAGCGTAGGGACCTCTGGGGCCAACGTCCTGACTTTC. Translation gives CASSVGTSGANVLTF.